These 4 T cell receptor beta chains originate from one sample sequenced in a study of blood T cells in healthy people across ages (dated by TCRdb to between 2014 and 2017). Library preparation was by 5' RACE. Sequencer: Illumina HiSeq 2500. A second PCR of about 6 to 11 cycles was performed with a sample-barcoded 5' primer and a J-beta primer mix. The raw public data were reprocessed by TCRdb itself: fastp quality trimming at Q25, MiXCR clonotype calling, in-frame beta chains only. For every CDR3 protein sequence, its rows merge into one entry that carries the most common genes and DNA. The sample has 1.5 million or so distinct CDR3 sequences on record, approximately 43% of them singletons. The ten largest clones add up to about 3.8% of the sample. The sample was blood. Receptors originate from a woman aged 18-30 years in good health.

The V and J genes are TRBV5-1 and TRBJ1-1; D possibly corresponds to TRBD1 (5 bases). The CDR3 runs 16 residues. The germline gives CDR1 SGHRS, CDR2 YFSETQ. Trimming left V 1 base short and J 3 bases short, with 16 bases between. The CDR3 region has the DNA TGCGCCAGCAGCTTGACGGGTCGGGGACTTTACACTGAAGCTTTCTTT. This codes for CASSLTGRGLYTEAFF.

The chain is built from TRBV4-1 and TRBJ2-7; 8 bases align to TRBD1. Germline assignment: CDR1 MGHRA and CDR2 YSYEKL. With 3 bases clipped from V and 2 bases from J, the junction kept 6 bases outside the gene matches. This CDR3 contains 15 residues. The CDR3 reads CASSQQQGETYEQYF. CDR3 nucleotides: TGCGCCAGCAGCCAGCAACAGGGGGAAACCTACGAGCAGTACTTC.

On this clonotype itself: Mismatch with germline at one junction end may stem from a read error. CDR3 sequence: CAGSEYSTVCQPQHF. In DNA, the CDR3 is TGCGCCGGCAGTGAATATTCGACAGTCTGTCAGCCCCAGCATTTT. The chain couples TRBV10-1 to TRBJ1-5; D is possibly TRBD1 (5 bases). CDR1 and CDR2 (germline): WNHNN, SYGVQD (reference sequence). The CDR3 totals 15 residues.

A single count supports this clonotype. V and J are TRBV20-1 and TRBJ1-1; 10 bases match TRBD1. The CDR3 totals 13 residues. Germline values: CDR1 DFQATT, CDR2 SNEGSKA (reference sequence). V lost 5 bases and J lost 6; bases outside the gene matches: 6. In DNA, the CDR3 is TGCAGTGCTGGGGGACAGGGGATCCCTGAAGCTTTCTTT. Amino acid sequence: CSAGGQGIPEAFF.